This T cell receptor (beta chain) appears in the sequencing data of a study of cytomegalovirus exposure and HLA in healthy donors. This clone was seen once. Its specificity is not known. The PCR used 60 Vbeta and 13 Jbeta primers. Assay: immunoSEQ multiplex PCR; the TCRdb copy retains only in-frame clones and omits some. The repertoire holds about 120,000 clones, with about three fifths as singletons. The study, taken as a whole, reports: Later analysis found that TCR beta chains associated with HLA were more clonally expanded than other, equally common chains. Cytomegalovirus association was assigned to about 150 TCR beta chains. CMV serostatus stood as the only immune exposure information on hand.

Healthy people donating bone marrow made up the donors. V lost 7 bases to trimming and J lost 7 bases; unmatched junction nucleotides: 4. The CDR3 is 14 amino acids. Germline V gene sequence: CDR1 LGHNT, CDR2 FRNRAP. The V call is TRBV12-5, the J call TRBJ1-6; 10 bases map to TRBD1. The TCR sequence derives from a woman aged 40 to 49 in good health and CMV-seropositive. Sequenced sample: PBMCs. The CDR3 reads CASARTGGNSPLHF. In DNA form, the CDR3 reads TGTGCTAGTGCCCGGACAGGGGGGAATTCACCCCTCCACTTT.